The 30 T cell receptor beta chains reported below all come from one sample, sequenced in a study of blood T cell repertoires in COVID-19. Libraries were prepared by immunoSEQ multiplex PCR; TCRdb keeps only in-frame clonotypes and omits some of them. The sample includes about 200,000 clones, about 78% seen only once; the top ten take around 5.1%. The sample was peripheral blood. These receptors were collected from a woman in her 70s with acute or convalescent COVID-19.

This chain uses TRBV11-3 with TRBJ2-7; 10 bases match TRBD1. V was pared by 5 bases and J by 3 bases, with 7 bases of the junction left unmatched. This CDR3 is 15 amino acids long. The V gene's germline CDR1 is SGHNT and CDR2 YENEEA. DNA of the CDR3: TGTGCCAGCAGCCCCGGGACAGGGGTCGACTACGAGCAGTACTTC. This codes for CASSPGTGVDYEQYF. Drawing the rest from reference TRBV11-3 and TRBJ2-7, the complete variable domain is EAGVVQSPRYKIIEKKQPVAFWCNPISGHNTLYWYLQNLGQGPELLIRYENEEAVDDSQLPKDRFSAERLKGVDSTLKIQPAELGDSAVYLCASSPGTGVDYEQYFGPGTRLTVT.

The chain couples TRBV28 to TRBJ1-2, with 12 bases that match TRBD1. This CDR3 is 14 amino acids long. Trimming at V came to 4 bases and at J to 7 bases, leaving 4 bases not matched to a gene. Germline lookup yields CDR1 MDHEN and CDR2 SYDVKM. The CDR3 nucleotides read TGTGCCAGCAGTTGGGACAGGGGGCAGGTTGGCTACACCTTC. Residues: CASSWDRGQVGYTF.

The gene calls are TRBV15 and TRBJ2-1; TRBD2 matches at 8 bases. The CDR3 has 16 amino acids. The J segment lost 4 bases and the V segment lost 1 base, leaving 6 bases of the junction unmatched. Germline lookup yields CDR1 LNHNV and CDR2 YYDKDF (reference sequence). This CDR3 reads CATSRGRLAGYNEQFF. The CDR3 nucleotides are TGTGCCACCAGCAGAGGCCGGCTAGCGGGTTACAATGAGCAGTTCTTC. The variable domain in full, completed from reference TRBV15 and TRBJ2-1, reads DAMVIQNPRYQVTQFGKPVTLSCSQTLNHNVMYWYQQKSSQAPKLLFHYYDKDFNNEADTPDNFQSRRPNTSFCFLDIRSPGLGDTAMYLCATSRGRLAGYNEQFFGPGTRLTVL.

J is TRBJ2-1 and V is TRBV4-1; 8 positions match TRBD2. The CDR3 has 17 residues. Trimming took 1 base from V and 2 from J; bases not matched to a gene: 7. Germline CDR1 and CDR2: MGHRA and YSYEKL. CDR3 coding DNA: TGCGCCAGCAGCCAAGCTCAACTAGCGGACACCTACAATGAGCAGTTCTTC. Translation: CASSQAQLADTYNEQFF.

The CDR3 DNA sequence: TGTGCCAGCAGCCAAGACATGGGAAACACCATATATTTT. This encodes CASSQDMGNTIYF. This chain connects TRBV3-1 (or the pseudogene TRBV3-2) to TRBJ1-3; no firm D call. Between the trimmed V and J ends, which lost 0 bases and 4 bases, there was a span of 4 bases. The CDR3 consists of 13 residues. Germline V gene data show CDR1 as LGHDT and CDR2 as YNNKEL (reference sequence).

V is TRBV28 and J is TRBJ2-7; 8 bases are shared with TRBD2. This CDR3 contains 16 residues. V dropped 3 bases and J dropped 6; count of bases not matched to a gene: 13. Germline values: CDR1 MDHEN, CDR2 SYDVKM. CDR3 DNA: TGTGCCAGCAGTTTGGGGGGTGGCGGGAGGATTTCCGAGCAGTACTTC. As protein: CASSLGGGGRISEQYF.

The chain employs TRBV15 and TRBJ2-7, with 9 bases matching TRBD2. Trimming removed 2 bases from V and 0 bases from J; junction bases left unmatched: 5. This CDR3 contains 16 residues. Germline CDR1 LNHNV, CDR2 YYDKDF (reference sequence). The CDR3 nucleotides are TGTGCCACCAGCAGAAGGGTGACTAGCGGCTCCTACGAGCAGTACTTC. It encodes CATSRRVTSGSYEQYF.

V and J are TRBV28 and TRBJ1-5; D is ambiguous. Germline CDR1 reads MDHEN; CDR2 reads SYDVKM. This CDR3 spans 11 amino acids. The V end lost 5 bases, the J end lost 5 bases, and 4 bases lay between the germline ends. The CDR3 DNA follows: TGTGCCAGCAGTGGAGATCAGCCCCAGCATTTT. This gives the protein CASSGDQPQHF. Filled out from reference TRBV28 and TRBJ1-5, the complete variable domain reads DVKVTQSSRYLVKRTGEKVFLECVQDMDHENMFWYRQDPGLGLRLIYFSYDVKMKEKGDIPEGYSVSREKKERFSLILESASTNQTSMYLCASSGDQPQHFGDGTRLSIL.

This clone came up once. The rearrangement joins TRBV11-2 to TRBJ2-1; 8 bases are shared with TRBD1. Germline V CDR1 and CDR2: SGHAT, FQNNGV. V lost 2 bases to trimming and J lost 6 bases; unmatched junction nucleotides: 9. The CDR3 consists of 16 residues. The DNA for the CDR3 is TGTGCCAGCAGCTTATCGAGGCCAGGGGGCCTCAATGAGCAGTTCTTC. This sequence encodes CASSLSRPGGLNEQFF.

This chain connects TRBV10-3 to TRBJ2-5; weak D call: TRBD1 (6 bases). Trimming took off 5 bases at V and 0 bases at J, with 19 bases between the two ends. The CDR3 is 17 amino acids. The germline V gene encodes CDR1 ENHRY and CDR2 SYGVKD. CDR3 sequence: CAISPSPVQGYQETQYF. Written as DNA, the CDR3 is TGTGCCATCAGTCCAAGTCCGGTACAGGGCTACCAAGAGACCCAGTACTTC.

The gene calls are TRBV12-3 or TRBV12-4 and TRBJ2-7; D perhaps matches TRBD2 (6 bases). The V end was cut by 6 bases, the J end by 7 bases, with 13 bases between. This CDR3 has 12 amino acids. The CDR3 loop is CASRYGGTEQYF. In nucleotides, the CDR3 is TGTGCCAGCAGGTACGGCGGGACGGAGCAGTACTTC.

The gene calls are TRBV5-4 and TRBJ2-1; 8 bases fit TRBD2. Germline values: CDR1 SGHNT, CDR2 YYREEE (reference sequence). After removal of 4 bases from V and 3 bases from J, the junction contained 9 bases not matched to a gene. The CDR3 covers 16 residues. The CDR3 reads CASSLPGLARYNEQFF. CDR3 DNA: TGTGCCAGCAGCCTTCCCGGACTAGCTCGCTACAATGAGCAGTTCTTC.

The chain has TRBV6-5 and TRBJ2-1; 7 nucleotides align to TRBD2. With V trimmed by 8 bases and J by 7 bases, 5 bases remained unmatched. CDR3 size: 12 residues. Germline V CDR1 and CDR2: MNHEY, SVGAGI. Here the CDR3 DNA reads TGTGCCAGCTCCCGCGGGGGTAATGAGCAGTTCTTC. Translated: CASSRGGNEQFF.

V is TRBV5-1 and J is TRBJ2-5; a weak D match, TRBD2 (7 bases). The CDR3 runs 15 residues. The V and J ends lost 1 base and 7 bases respectively, with 17 bases between them. The V gene's germline CDR1 is SGHRS and CDR2 YFSETQ. CDR3 DNA sequence: TGCGCCAGCAGCTTGTCGGGGGGCCAGGGAGGGACCCAGTACTTC. Its protein product is CASSLSGGQGGTQYF.

The rearrangement joins TRBV24-1 to TRBJ2-5; 10 nucleotides agree with TRBD1. Germline CDR1 reads KGHDR; CDR2 reads SFDVKD. After removal of 3 bases from V and 5 bases from J, the junction contained 5 bases not matched to a gene. The CDR3 sequence is 15 residues long. The CDR3 DNA reads TGTGCCACCAGTGATCCGGGACAGGGGACGGAGACCCAGTACTTC. Translating gives CATSDPGQGTETQYF.

The chain links TRBV6-1 to TRBJ2-7, with 10 positions matching TRBD2. The CDR3 is 15 amino acids. V lost 2 bases and J lost 4; bases outside the gene matches: 5. Germline V lookup: CDR1 MNHNS, CDR2 SASEGT. This CDR3 reads CASSETTSGIYEQYF. The CDR3 region has the DNA TGTGCCAGCAGTGAAACCACTAGCGGGATATACGAGCAGTACTTC.

The chain employs TRBV5-5 and TRBJ1-1, with 10 bases aligning to TRBD1. The CDR3 contains 17 residues. V shed 6 bases, J shed 0 bases, and the junction held 11 bases outside the gene matches. CDR1 SGHKS and CDR2 YYEKEE come from the germline V gene (reference sequence). CDR3 protein: CASTSRGQGTLNTEAFF. The CDR3 coding sequence is TGTGCCAGCACCTCAAGGGGACAGGGGACGTTGAACACTGAAGCTTTCTTT.

The genes are TRBV2 and TRBJ2-3; D is perhaps TRBD2 (5 bases). The CDR3 has 14 amino acids. Per the germline V gene, CDR1 is SNHLY and CDR2 is FYNNEI. The ends were cut back, 7 bases at V and 2 bases at J, with 13 bases in the middle. The CDR3 reads CASMLTTNTDTQYF. The CDR3 DNA reads TGTGCCAGCATGCTGACTACCAACACAGATACGCAGTATTTT.

This clone was counted between two and nine times. V gene TRBV28 combines with J gene TRBJ1-1; 7 bases line up with TRBD1. The CDR3 has 16 amino acids. V shed 5 bases and J 0 bases; nucleotides not matched to a gene: 9. Germline-derived CDR1 and CDR2 are MDHEN and SYDVKM. Here the CDR3 DNA reads TGTGCCAGCAGTCCAGCGGGCAGGGGGATGAACACTGAAGCTTTCTTT. As protein: CASSPAGRGMNTEAFF. Filled out from reference TRBV28 and TRBJ1-1, the complete variable domain reads DVKVTQSSRYLVKRTGEKVFLECVQDMDHENMFWYRQDPGLGLRLIYFSYDVKMKEKGDIPEGYSVSREKKERFSLILESASTNQTSMYLCASSPAGRGMNTEAFFGQGTRLTVV.

This CDR3 is CATHEAGGSYNEQFF. The CDR3 DNA is TGTGCCACCCACGAAGCGGGGGGGTCCTACAATGAGCAGTTCTTC. The rearrangement joins TRBV27 to TRBJ2-1, with TRBD2 matching 10 bases. J lost 1 base, V lost 10 bases, and 7 bases had no gene match. Per germline, CDR1 MNHEY and CDR2 SMNVEV (reference sequence). The CDR3 covers 15 residues.

The chain couples TRBV7-6 to TRBJ2-1; 10 bases line up with TRBD1. Germline lookup yields CDR1 SGHVS and CDR2 FNYEAQ. The V gene end was trimmed by 5 bases and the J gene end by 4 bases; junction bases not matched to a gene: 5. This CDR3 comprises 15 residues. The CDR3 reads CASSRTGGNYNEQFF. DNA for the CDR3: TGTGCCAGCAGCAGGACAGGGGGAAATTACAATGAGCAGTTCTTC. Supplemented by reference TRBV7-6 and TRBJ2-1, the full variable domain reads GAGVSQSPRYKVTKRGQDVALRCDPISGHVSLYWYRQALGQGPEFLTYFNYEAQQDKSGLPNDRFSAERPEGSISTLTIQRTEQRDSAMYRCASSRTGGNYNEQFFGPGTRLTVL.

The CDR3 region has the DNA TGTGCCAGCAGCTTAGCACAGGGGGCCTACTACGAGCAGTACTTC. Protein sequence: CASSLAQGAYYEQYF. V and J are TRBV7-9 and TRBJ2-7; 9 nucleotides agree with TRBD1. Germline V gene lookup returns CDR1 SEHNR and CDR2 FQNEAQ (reference sequence). This CDR3 region has 15 residues. The V and J ends lost 0 bases and 3 bases, in that order; junction bases with no gene match: 3. The complete variable domain, with remaining parts taken from reference TRBV7-9 and TRBJ2-7, reads DTGVSQNPRHKITKRGQNVTFRCDPISEHNRLYWYRQTLGQGPEFLTYFQNEAQLEKSRLLSDRFSAERPKGSFSTLEIQRTEQGDSAMYLCASSLAQGAYYEQYFGPGTRLTVT.

This clone was seen repeatedly, ten times or more. The chain links TRBV6-6 to TRBJ1-1; the D gene is possibly TRBD1 (6 bases). Germline CDR1 MNHNY, CDR2 SVGAGI (reference sequence). The CDR3 runs 12 residues. V shed 4 bases and J shed 7 bases, with 10 bases lying between them. The CDR3 loop reads CASSLGHFEAFF. As DNA, the CDR3 is TGTGCCAGCAGTTTGGGACATTTTGAAGCTTTCTTT.

This sequence joins TRBV5-6 and TRBJ1-5; D is undetermined. Germline-derived CDR1 and CDR2 are SGHDT and YYEEEE. There are 16 residues in the CDR3. The V end lost 0 bases, the J end lost 3 bases, and 13 bases lay between the germline ends. The CDR3 region is CASSLAMGRNNQPQHF. The DNA for the CDR3 is TGTGCCAGCAGCTTGGCCATGGGCAGGAACAATCAGCCCCAGCATTTT.

V usage is TRBV13 and J usage is TRBJ2-1; D is unresolved. The germline V gene has CDR1 PRHDT and CDR2 FYEKMQ (reference sequence). This CDR3 is built from 11 residues. Trimming took off 1 base at V and 8 bases at J, with 3 bases between the two ends. The CDR3 sequence: CASSLAYEQFF. CDR3 coding DNA: TGTGCCAGCAGCTTAGCTTATGAGCAGTTCTTC. Filled out from reference TRBV13 and TRBJ2-1, the complete variable domain reads AAGVIQSPRHLIKEKRETATLKCYPIPRHDTVYWYQQGPGQDPQFLISFYEKMQSDKGSIPDRFSAQQFSDYHSELNMSSLELGDSALYFCASSLAYEQFFGPGTRLTVL.

DNA for the CDR3: TGTGCCAGCAGCCAAAACAGGGGTGGGACCGGGGAGCTGTTTTTT. Translating gives CASSQNRGGTGELFF. The chain couples TRBV7-3 to TRBJ2-2, with 7 bases matching TRBD1. The CDR3 totals 15 residues. V lost 5 bases, J lost 5 bases, and 8 bases stayed unmatched. Germline loops: CDR1 SGHTA, CDR2 FQGTGA. Looking up the rest from reference TRBV7-3 and TRBJ2-2 gives the full variable domain: GAGVSQTPSNKVTEKGKYVELRCDPISGHTALYWYRQSLGQGPEFLIYFQGTGAADDSGLPNDRFFAVRPEGSVSTLKIQRTERGDSAVYLCASSQNRGGTGELFFGEGSRLTVL.

The chain has TRBV7-9 and TRBJ1-4; 10 nucleotides agree with TRBD1. The V gene end was trimmed by 4 bases and the J gene end by 5 bases; junction bases not matched to a gene: 10. Germline CDR1 SEHNR, CDR2 FQNEAQ (reference sequence). CDR3 size: 17 residues. The CDR3 sequence: CASSSPRTGGLNEKLFF. In DNA, the CDR3 is TGTGCCAGCAGCTCCCCCCGGACAGGGGGGCTCAATGAAAAACTGTTTTTT.

The rearrangement links TRBV27 to TRBJ1-2; D gene ambiguous. The CDR3 totals 14 residues. Germline loops: CDR1 MNHEY, CDR2 SMNVEV (reference sequence). V was clipped by 0 bases and J by 5 bases, with 10 bases between them. The DNA for the CDR3 is TGTGCCAGCAGTTTATCCCTAGCTGAGTATGGCTACACCTTC. This sequence encodes CASSLSLAEYGYTF.

J is TRBJ2-3 and V is TRBV27; a weak D match, TRBD2 (5 bases). The CDR3 is 15 residues long. From germline, CDR1 is MNHEY and CDR2 SMNVEV (reference sequence). Trimming shortened V by 4 bases and J by 3 bases, and 14 bases separated the two germline ends. CDR3: CASSSPRTGTDTQYF. CDR3 bases: TGTGCCAGCAGTTCTCCCCGGACGGGGACAGATACGCAGTATTTT.

The CDR3 region has the DNA TGTGCCAGCAGCTACCGGGAAGGGGGGGGTTCGGCTTTCTTT. Its translation: CASSYREGGGSAFF. The V call is TRBV7-2, the J call TRBJ1-1; tentative D call: TRBD1 (6 bases). The germline V and J ends were trimmed by 4 bases and 11 bases, with 20 bases remaining between them. Germline V gives CDR1 SGHTA, CDR2 FQGNSA. This CDR3 comprises 14 residues.